One sample yielded the 10 T cell receptor beta chains listed below, sequenced in a study of CD8+ T cells in alopecia areata. Extraction of RNA preceded its reverse transcription into cDNA, which served as the sequencing template. Using immunoSEQ multiplex PCR, the repertoire was profiled, and TCRdb retains in-frame clones only, with some absent. Of approximately 280,000 clones listed, about three fifths are singletons. Stated treatment: oral pan-JAK inhibitor, 5-10 mg twice daily. The sample in question was CD4+ T cells sorted from blood, obtained at week 24, from a patient treated with tofacitinib. These receptors all come from a human donor with alopecia areata.

The genes are TRBV30 and TRBJ1-6; D not resolved. CDR3 length: 15 amino acids. In germline, CDR1 is GTSNPN, CDR2 SVGIG (reference sequence). V lost 3 bases and J 1 base, leaving 10 bases between the germline ends. The chain's CDR3 is CAWRYPGSYNSPLHF. CDR3 bases: TGTGCCTGGAGATACCCGGGGTCCTATAATTCACCCCTCCACTTT.

This clone was detected a few times. This chain joins TRBV29-1 and TRBJ2-1; 7 positions match TRBD2. CDR1 and CDR2 (germline): SQVTM, ANQGSEA. The V gene end was trimmed by 1 base and the J gene end by 4 bases; junction bases not matched to a gene: 10. The CDR3 contains 16 residues. Here the CDR3 reads CSVEGISSGAYNEQFF. The CDR3 DNA reads as TGCAGCGTTGAAGGGATAAGCAGCGGGGCTTACAATGAGCAGTTCTTC.

The gene calls are TRBV12-5 and TRBJ2-2; no firm D call. The CDR3 sequence is 16 residues long. Germline CDR1 LGHNT, CDR2 FRNRAP. V dropped 0 bases and J dropped 0 bases, with 8 bases sitting between them. This CDR3 is CASGLVLPSNTGELFF. The CDR3 nucleotides are TGTGCTAGTGGTTTGGTACTGCCCTCGAACACCGGGGAGCTGTTTTTT.

The chain couples TRBV19 to TRBJ1-2; D is unclear. V lost 5 bases to trimming and J lost 4 bases, with 14 bases between them. This CDR3 contains 14 residues. The germline CDR1 and CDR2 sequences are LNHDA and SQIVND (reference sequence). CDR3 DNA: TGTGCCAGTAGTGCCTCGAACCAGCCCTATGGCTACACCTTC. This codes for CASSASNQPYGYTF.

This clone was seen a few times. The chain recombines TRBV5-4 with TRBJ2-5; D perhaps matches TRBD2 (6 bases). Trimming removed 10 bases at V and 3 bases at J, with 16 bases between. The germline V gene encodes CDR1 SGHNT and CDR2 YYREEE (reference sequence). The CDR3 is 13 amino acids. The CDR3 bases are TGTGCCTCAAATCCGGGACTTAAAGAGACCCAGTACTTC. Its translation: CASNPGLKETQYF.

The chain couples TRBV7-2 to TRBJ2-2, with 10 bases matching TRBD2. CDR1 is SGHTA, CDR2 FQGNSA, per germline. Germline trimming cut 6 bases from V and 6 bases from J; bases unmatched to any gene: 7. This CDR3 spans 15 amino acids. The CDR3 region is CASSPGTSVAGELFF. CDR3 DNA: TGTGCCAGCAGTCCCGGGACTAGCGTAGCCGGGGAGCTGTTTTTT.

The gene calls are TRBV30 and TRBJ2-3, with 10 bases fitting TRBD2. The CDR3 length is 15 residues. J was trimmed by 1 base and V by 5 bases; bases with no gene match: 6. The germline V gene encodes CDR1 GTSNPN and CDR2 SVGIG (reference sequence). The CDR3 is CAWDTGTSGTDTQYF. The CDR3 region has the DNA TGTGCCTGGGACACCGGGACTAGCGGCACAGATACGCAGTATTTT.

The chain combines TRBV30 with TRBJ1-6, with TRBD1 as a possible D gene (5 bases). This CDR3 spans 14 amino acids. Per the germline V gene, CDR1 is GTSNPN and CDR2 is SVGIG (reference sequence). V lost 3 bases and J lost 7, with 13 bases in between. In DNA form, the CDR3 reads TGTGCCTGGAGCGAGGGACGGAGGAATTCACCCCTCCACTTT. Translated, it gives CAWSEGRRNSPLHF.

The J gene is TRBJ2-7, the V gene TRBV29-1; D is perhaps TRBD1 (5 bases). V was pared by 4 bases and J by 6 bases, with 13 bases between. Germline CDR1 SQVTM, CDR2 ANQGSEA. The CDR3 has 12 amino acids. The CDR3 DNA is TGCAGCGTTGCCTGGGGCCGAAGCGAGCAGTACTTC. This sequence encodes CSVAWGRSEQYF.

This clone was detected a few times. The chain's CDR3 is CSVVQPGNTIYF. For the CDR3, the DNA is TGCAGCGTTGTTCAACCTGGAAACACCATATATTTT. The chain carries TRBV29-1 and TRBJ1-3; D is unclear. Trimming pared 4 bases from V and 2 bases from J, leaving 6 bases between. The V gene's germline CDR1 is SQVTM and CDR2 ANQGSEA. The CDR3 loop spans 12 amino acids.